This T cell receptor beta chain was observed in a study of blood T cell repertoires in COVID-19. Study at large: Collection of acute and convalescent COVID-19 samples took place in the United States, Italy and Spain. The cDNA or gDNA used as material had been derived from T cells, B-cell-depleted T cells, or PBMCs.

The CDR3 runs 14 residues. Looked up from germline, CDR1 is SGHDT and CDR2 is YYEEEE. Trimming removed 2 bases from V and 2 bases from J; junction bases left unmatched: 1. Seattle patients were enrolled during active infection and followed longitudinally. Authors' analysis steps: Reference gene primer amplification gave estimated nucleated cell counts. The data were produced by immunoSEQ multiplex PCR, yet TCRdb's version contains in-frame clones alone and is incomplete. The V and J calls and clone size are taken from that table; D and trimming were inferred from the DNA. The sample carries over 150,000 clones, roughly 86% recorded once.

V usage is TRBV5-6 and J usage is TRBJ1-1; 9 bases are shared with TRBD1. The sequenced material came from peripheral blood. The sequence was collected from a man aged 60 to 75 with COVID-19, enrolled during active disease. The CDR3, as DNA: TGTGCCAGCAGCTTACAGGGGGCTAACACTGAAGCTTTCTTT. It translates to CASSLQGANTEAFF.